This TCR beta chain came from a study of post-analysis software for immune sequencing data. Study findings and constraints: Batch-mates among the samples co-clustered strongly by F measure. Roughly 5 TRBV segments, TRBV5-6, TRBV5-1 and TRBV20-1 among them, were found more frequent in patients than controls. Among multiple sclerosis patients, normalized Chao1 diversity was significantly below that of controls.

In its sample, this clonotype was seen many times. Its specificity is unknown. Prepared TCR beta cDNA libraries contained unique molecular identifiers. MiXCR was run by TCRdb on the PCR reads, yielding one entry per CDR3 protein. The repertoire holds 250,000 to 300,000 distinct CDR3 sequences, with 35% to 40% as singletons. The junction had 7 bases not matched to a gene; V was cut back by 5 bases and J by 4 bases. This CDR3 contains 16 residues. Germline V gene sequence: CDR1 KGHDR, CDR2 SFDVKD. The chain links TRBV24-1 to TRBJ2-5; TRBD2 matches at 12 bases. This sequence originates from a girl aged 5-17 years with multiple sclerosis. What was sequenced was blood. Here the CDR3 reads CATSARTSGVTETQYF. The CDR3 nucleotides read TGTGCCACCAGTGCTAGGACTAGCGGGGTTACAGAGACCCAGTACTTC.